These 2 T cell receptor beta chains were sequenced from one sample in a study of CD8 T cells in Susac syndrome (dated by TCRdb to about 2019). The receptor library was made with the immunoSEQ multiplex PCR assay. RNA was extracted using the RNeasy kit, and roughly 0.5 to 1 ug of the RNA was reverse transcribed with random hexamers. TCRdb reprocessing: public reads trimmed at Q25 with fastp, clones called with MiXCR, in-frame beta chains kept. Entries that share a CDR3 protein sequence are merged under the most common genes and DNA. This sample has 80,000 or so distinct CDR3 sequences in its table, and 85% to 95% of those were observed once. The ten largest clones represent roughly 0.5% of the sample. Sequencing input: CD4+ T cells from PBMCs. Source of these receptors: a human donor with Susac syndrome.

The genes are TRBV28 and TRBJ2-7; 8 nucleotides line up with TRBD2. This CDR3 contains 14 residues. Germline lookup yields CDR1 MDHEN and CDR2 SYDVKM. V shed 8 bases and J 3 bases; nucleotides not matched to a gene: 9. The DNA for the CDR3 is TGTGCCAGCCAAAAAGCGGGAGTGAGCTACGAGCAGTACTTC. Translated, it gives CASQKAGVSYEQYF.

The chain carries TRBV11-3 and TRBJ2-7; tentative D call: TRBD2 (6 bases). V was cut by 11 bases and J by 8 bases, with 31 bases left in between. This CDR3 is 16 amino acids long. CDR1 and CDR2 from the germline V gene are SGHNT and YENEEA. CDR3: CADSGAGHSIREKQYF. The CDR3 DNA sequence: TGTGCCGATAGTGGGGCCGGGCATTCTATACGGGAGAAGCAGTACTTC.